These 8 T cell receptor beta chains were all obtained from the same sample, sequenced in a study of beta chain features in type 1 diabetes. Study-wide points: Shorter TCRB CDR3s, moderately but significantly so, were found in Type 1 diabetes patients in all four CD4+ subsets.

The antigens these receptors bind are not known. Expressed TCRB transcripts were sequenced, since all the RNA that had been isolated was reverse transcribed. Here immunoSEQ multiplex PCR was the method, and the copy in TCRdb shows in-frame clones only, minus some. The sample has roughly 220,000 clones, approximately 16% seen once. The sequencing sample was made of naive CD4+ T cells from blood. Receptors originate from a man younger than 40 with type 1 diabetes.

The chain is built from TRBV29-1 and TRBJ2-7; D is possibly TRBD1 (6 bases). The CDR3 runs 12 residues. Deletions cut 6 bases from V and 0 bases from J, with 9 bases between. Germline CDR1 and CDR2: SQVTM and ANQGSEA. The CDR3: CSVRTDSYEQYF. The CDR3 nucleotides are TGCAGCGTAAGGACAGACTCCTACGAGCAGTACTTC.

The rearrangement uses TRBV6-6 and TRBJ2-7, with 12 positions matching TRBD2. The CDR3 runs to 15 residues. V trimming: 4 bases; J trimming: 6 bases; junction bases outside the gene matches: 7. Germline V gene lookup returns CDR1 MNHNY and CDR2 SVGAGI (reference sequence). CDR3 loop: CASSSLAGGISEQYF. CDR3 nucleotides: TGTGCCAGCAGTTCGCTAGCGGGAGGGATAAGCGAGCAGTACTTC.

This clone was seen a handful of times. The genes are TRBV7-2 and TRBJ2-7, with TRBD2 identical over 10 bases. Germline V CDR1 and CDR2: SGHTA, FQGNSA. With 9 bases clipped from V and 3 bases from J, the junction kept 8 bases outside the gene matches. The length of the CDR3 is 14 residues. The CDR3 DNA reads TGTGCCAGTCGTGGGACTAGCGCCTTCTACGAGCAGTACTTC. It yields the protein CASRGTSAFYEQYF.

This sequence joins TRBV2 and TRBJ2-3; unclear D gene. Germline V gives CDR1 SNHLY, CDR2 FYNNEI. With 5 bases removed from V and 4 bases from J, the gap between germline ends came to 10 bases. The CDR3 runs to 13 residues. This CDR3 reads CASSRNQADTQYF. The DNA for the CDR3 is TGTGCCAGCAGTCGCAATCAAGCAGATACGCAGTATTTT.

The chain links TRBV30 to TRBJ1-5, with D hard to call. The CDR3 has 13 amino acids. Germline V gene data show CDR1 as GTSNPN and CDR2 as SVGIG (reference sequence). The V gene lost 1 base and the J gene lost 7 bases, with 11 bases spanning the gap. The CDR3 DNA sequence: TGTGCCTGGAGTGCGGGGTACGCACAGCCCCAGCATTTT. This encodes CAWSAGYAQPQHF.

This clone was seen only a few times. Other DNA variants within this sample encode the same CDR3. The CDR3 region has the DNA TGTGCCAGCTCACCACCAGTCCAGGAGACCCAGTACTTC. Its protein product is CASSPPVQETQYF. The V call is TRBV18, the J call TRBJ2-5; D gene unclear. The V end lost 0 bases, the J end lost 5 bases, and 7 bases lay between the germline ends. CDR1 is KGHSH, CDR2 LQKENI, per germline. This CDR3 has 13 residues. The full variable domain, in which reference TRBV18 and TRBJ2-5 provide the parts outside the CDR3, is NAGVMQNPRHLVRRRGQEARLRCSPMKGHSHVYWYRQLPEEGLKFMVYLQKENIIDESGMPKERFSAEFPKEGPSILRIQQVVRGDSAAYFCASSPPVQETQYFGPGTRLLVL.

This sequence joins TRBV18 and TRBJ2-7; 7 bases line up with TRBD2. The CDR3 is 14 residues long. Germline assignment: CDR1 KGHSH and CDR2 LQKENI. V lost 2 bases to trimming and J lost 2 bases; unmatched junction nucleotides: 3. The DNA for the CDR3 is TGTGCCAGCTCACCAAACGGGAGGACCTACGAGCAGTACTTC. Amino acid sequence: CASSPNGRTYEQYF. Drawing the rest from reference TRBV18 and TRBJ2-7, the complete variable domain is NAGVMQNPRHLVRRRGQEARLRCSPMKGHSHVYWYRQLPEEGLKFMVYLQKENIIDESGMPKERFSAEFPKEGPSILRIQQVVRGDSAAYFCASSPNGRTYEQYFGPGTRLTVT.

This clone occurred a few times. The chain uses TRBV29-1 and TRBJ2-7; D possibly corresponds to TRBD2 (5 bases). With 7 bases removed from V and 1 base from J, the gap between germline ends came to 17 bases. The CDR3 covers 14 residues. CDR1 and CDR2 from the germline V gene are SQVTM and ANQGSEA. The CDR3 nucleotides read TGCAGCGCCTCCGGAGCGGAGATGTCCTACGAGCAGTACTTC. Protein sequence: CSASGAEMSYEQYF.